What follows are 15 T cell receptor beta chains derived from one specimen sequenced in a study of T cell repertoires in cytomegalovirus infection. These receptors have no identified antigens. One entry per CDR3 protein results from TCRdb running MiXCR on the reads. The data hold 450,000 to 550,000 distinct CDR3 sequences, with 42% observed a single time. Material: cultured PBMCs, obtained from culture after CMV antigen stimulation. These receptor sequences come from a human donor in good health (CMV status not recorded). Some clones in this sample may be carry-over from other donors' samples.

This clonotype was observed once. The chain uses TRBV6-5 and TRBJ2-7; possibly TRBD1 for D (6 bases). The V gene's germline CDR1 is MNHEY and CDR2 SVGAGI. This CDR3 has 13 amino acids. Between the trimmed V and J ends, which lost 5 bases and 2 bases, there was a span of 10 bases. The CDR3 DNA sequence: TGTGCCAGCAGTCAGGACAGCGCCTACGAGCAGTACTTC. Its translation is CASSQDSAYEQYF.

V is TRBV7-2 and J is TRBJ1-5, with D unresolved. CDR3 length: 12 residues. Per the germline V gene, CDR1 is SGHTA and CDR2 is FQGNSA. V was trimmed by 11 bases and J by 7 bases, leaving 15 bases between them. The CDR3 is CASGRGGQPQHF. The CDR3 coding sequence is TGTGCCTCTGGCCGGGGAGGGCAGCCCCAGCATTTT.

The gene calls are TRBV19 and TRBJ1-5; D gene ambiguous. V shed 3 bases and J shed 9 bases, with 12 bases lying between them. The length of the CDR3 is 13 residues. The V gene's germline CDR1 is LNHDA and CDR2 SQIVND (reference sequence). Written as DNA, the CDR3 is TGTGCCAGTAGTATGGCCCAGGCTCGGCCCCAGCATTTT. Amino acids: CASSMAQARPQHF. Supplemented by reference TRBV19 and TRBJ1-5, the full variable domain reads DGGITQSPKYLFRKEGQNVTLSCEQNLNHDAMYWYRQDPGQGLRLIYYSQIVNDFQKGDIAEGYSVSREKKESFPLTVTSAQKNPTAFYLCASSMAQARPQHFGDGTRLSIL.

This clonotype was found a few times. The chain combines TRBV7-9 with TRBJ2-2; no firm D call. Germline-derived CDR1 and CDR2 are SEHNR and FQNEAQ (reference sequence). The CDR3 contains 13 residues. The V end lost 6 bases, the J end lost 7 bases, and 12 bases lay between the germline ends. CDR3 sequence: CASRKIGDGELFF. The CDR3 DNA follows: TGTGCCAGCAGAAAAATTGGAGACGGGGAGCTGTTTTTT.

CDR3 residues: CASSYSKSGANQPQHF. For the CDR3, the DNA is TGTGCCAGCAGTTACTCGAAATCCGGGGCAAATCAGCCCCAGCATTTT. The chain joins TRBV6-5 to TRBJ1-5, with TRBD1 as a possible D gene (5 bases). Trimming took 0 bases from V and 4 from J, leaving 13 bases between them. From germline, CDR1 is MNHEY and CDR2 SVGAGI. The CDR3 runs to 16 residues.

The genes are TRBV7-2 and TRBJ1-2, with 12 bases matching TRBD1. V shed 1 base and J 7 bases; nucleotides not matched to a gene: 10. The CDR3 covers 17 residues. Germline V lookup: CDR1 SGHTA, CDR2 FQGNSA. CDR3 bases: TGTGCCAGCAGCTTAGTCGGGGGACAGGGGGCGTTGGGTGGCTACACCTTC. Its translation: CASSLVGGQGALGGYTF.

The chain is built from TRBV20-1 and TRBJ2-1; possible D gene TRBD1, 6 bases. Germline assignment: CDR1 DFQATT and CDR2 SNEGSKA (reference sequence). Trimming shortened V by 1 base and J by 9 bases, and 16 bases separated the two germline ends. The CDR3 runs to 14 residues. The CDR3 DNA follows: TGCAGTGCTAGAGGGGGGCTAGCTATGAGTGAGCAGTTCTTC. This gives the protein CSARGGLAMSEQFF.

This clonotype was counted a few times. This chain uses TRBV7-9 with TRBJ1-4; tentatively, D is TRBD1 (5 bases). Deletions cut 5 bases from V and 8 bases from J, with 9 bases between. The CDR3 is made up of 12 amino acids. From germline, CDR1 is SEHNR and CDR2 FQNEAQ (reference sequence). CDR3 sequence (DNA): TGTGCCAGCAGCACAGGTCGGGAAAAACTGTTTTTT. Protein sequence: CASSTGREKLFF. Variable domain in full (rest from reference TRBV7-9 and TRBJ1-4): DTGVSQNPRHKITKRGQNVTFRCDPISEHNRLYWYRQTLGQGPEFLTYFQNEAQLEKSRLLSDRFSAERPKGSFSTLEIQRTEQGDSAMYLCASSTGREKLFFGSGTQLSVL.

To note about this clonotype: No conserved phenylalanine or tryptophan ends this CDR3, so it is likely a read error. The chain employs TRBV11-2 and TRBJ2-6; D might be TRBD2 (5 bases). Germline loops: CDR1 SGHAT, CDR2 FQNNGV. Trimming removed 5 bases from V and 3 bases from J, with 14 bases in between. The CDR3 length is 16 residues. The chain's CDR3 is CASSPGFGNGANVLTL. Here the CDR3 DNA reads TGTGCCAGCAGCCCGGGCTTCGGGAATGGGGCCAACGTCCTGACTTTA.

This clonotype occurred a few times. The gene calls are TRBV4-3 and TRBJ2-1; 11 bases are a match to TRBD2. From germline, CDR1 is LGHNA and CDR2 YSLEER. The J segment lost 5 bases and the V segment lost 4 bases, leaving 4 bases of the junction unmatched. CDR3 length equals 15 residues. CDR3 protein: CASSPLTSGNNEQFF. The CDR3, as DNA: TGCGCCAGCAGCCCGTTGACTAGCGGGAACAATGAGCAGTTCTTC.

The chain joins TRBV19 to TRBJ1-3; D is ambiguous. Germline lookup yields CDR1 LNHDA and CDR2 SQIVND (reference sequence). CDR3 size: 15 residues. V lost 4 bases and J lost 0, with 10 bases in between. CDR3: CASSNLAGSGNTIYF. CDR3 in DNA: TGTGCCAGTAGTAATTTGGCAGGCTCTGGAAACACCATATATTTT.

This chain connects TRBV6-1 to TRBJ2-2; D not certain. V was shortened by 0 bases and J by 5 bases, with 10 bases between the two germline ends. CDR1 MNHNS and CDR2 SASEGT come from the germline V gene. The CDR3 is 15 amino acids. The DNA of the CDR3 is TGTGCCAGCAGTGAAGCCGCTTTAGGGACCGGGGAGCTGTTTTTT. Translated: CASSEAALGTGELFF.

The chain joins TRBV6-6 to TRBJ1-4; 11 bases match TRBD1. V gave up 7 bases and J gave up 6 bases; unmatched junction bases: 13. Germline values: CDR1 MNHNY, CDR2 SVGAGI (reference sequence). The CDR3 has 17 residues. CDR3 DNA sequence: TGTGCCAGCACTAGAAAGGTGGGACAGGGGGTGGATGAAAAACTGTTTTTT. This encodes CASTRKVGQGVDEKLFF.

The sample holds a few counts of this clonotype. The rearrangement joins TRBV7-2 to TRBJ2-1; 8 nucleotides align to TRBD2. The germline CDR1 and CDR2 sequences are SGHTA and FQGNSA. V gave up 1 base and J gave up 6 bases; unmatched junction bases: 8. The CDR3 extends over 16 amino acids. CDR3 coding DNA: TGTGCCAGCAGCTTAGGGTCTGGACTAGCTGGCAATGAGCAGTTCTTC. This codes for CASSLGSGLAGNEQFF. Combining the CDR3 with reference TRBV7-2 and TRBJ2-1 gives the whole variable domain GAGVSQSPSNKVTEKGKDVELRCDPISGHTALYWYRQSLGQGLEFLIYFQGNSAPDKSGLPSDRFSAERTGGSVSTLTIQRTQQEDSAVYLCASSLGSGLAGNEQFFGPGTRLTVL.

A few counts support this clonotype. The chain joins TRBV7-6 to TRBJ2-2; the match to TRBD1 covers 8 bases. CDR1 is SGHVS, CDR2 FNYEAQ, per germline. The CDR3 totals 18 residues. V shed 5 bases, J shed 4 bases, and the junction held 15 bases outside the gene matches. CDR3 in amino acids: CASSLGQGGTIFTGELFF. The CDR3 DNA follows: TGTGCCAGCAGCCTAGGACAGGGAGGAACAATATTCACCGGGGAGCTGTTTTTT.